The 17 T cell receptor beta chains below come from one sample, sequenced in a study of blood T cell repertoires in COVID-19. Clones were read by immunoSEQ multiplex PCR, and TCRdb kept only the in-frame ones, dropping some. The profile shows tens of thousands of clones, roughly 72% of them singletons. Sequencing was done on a sample of peripheral blood. The receptors were gathered from a man aged 65-85 years with acute or convalescent COVID-19.

This chain uses TRBV5-8 with TRBJ2-3; 9 bases match TRBD1. The junction had 6 bases not matched to a gene; V was cut back by 5 bases and J by 5 bases. CDR1 is SGHTS and CDR2 is YDEGEE in the germline V gene. CDR3 size: 14 residues. The CDR3 nucleotides are TGTGCCAGCAGTCTACAGGGGGCTTTAGATACGCAGTATTTT. It encodes CASSLQGALDTQYF.

This chain uses TRBV10-1 with TRBJ2-1; 8 nucleotides align to TRBD2. The CDR3 totals 14 residues. The J segment lost 4 bases and the V segment lost 8 bases, leaving 7 bases of the junction unmatched. Germline V gene data show CDR1 as WNHNN and CDR2 as SYGVQD (reference sequence). This CDR3 is CASGRASGYNEQFF. The CDR3 DNA reads TGCGCCAGCGGCAGGGCTAGCGGGTACAATGAGCAGTTCTTC.

The genes are TRBV25-1 and TRBJ2-3, with 8 bases lining up with TRBD2. Germline V gene lookup returns CDR1 MGHDK and CDR2 SYGVNS. After removal of 5 bases from V and 5 bases from J, the junction contained 6 bases not matched to a gene. This CDR3 is 14 amino acids long. For the CDR3, the DNA is TGTGCCAGCAGTAAACTAGCGGATCGAGATACGCAGTATTTT. Translated, it gives CASSKLADRDTQYF.

This sequence joins TRBV7-3 and TRBJ2-3, with TRBD1 matching 11 bases. V gave up 4 bases and J gave up 2 bases; unmatched junction bases: 2. The V gene's germline CDR1 is SGHTA and CDR2 FQGTGA. CDR3 size: 15 residues. The CDR3 spells CASSSGQGATDTQYF. DNA of the CDR3: TGTGCCAGCAGCTCCGGACAGGGGGCCACAGATACGCAGTATTTT. The whole variable domain, filled in from reference TRBV7-3 and TRBJ2-3, reads GAGVSQTPSNKVTEKGKYVELRCDPISGHTALYWYRQSLGQGPEFLIYFQGTGAADDSGLPNDRFFAVRPEGSVSTLKIQRTERGDSAVYLCASSSGQGATDTQYFGPGTRLTVL.

The chain recombines TRBV24-1 with TRBJ2-6, with TRBD1 as a possible D gene (6 bases). The CDR3 is 16 amino acids. V lost 4 bases and J lost 0, with 9 bases in between. CDR1 is KGHDR and CDR2 is SFDVKD in the germline V gene. The CDR3 DNA is TGTGCCACCAGTGAACACAGGGCCTCTGGGGCCAACGTCCTGACTTTC. This encodes CATSEHRASGANVLTF.

As for this clone: Other nucleotide sequences in the sample specify the same CDR3. This chain connects TRBV28 to TRBJ1-2; possibly TRBD1 for D (6 bases). Trimming cost V 3 bases and J 0 bases, with 8 bases left between them. CDR3 length: 14 amino acids. Germline CDR1 MDHEN, CDR2 SYDVKM. This chain's CDR3 is CASSLKGANYGYTF. The CDR3 nucleotides are TGTGCCAGCAGTTTGAAGGGGGCTAACTATGGCTACACCTTC.

The genes are TRBV6-5 and TRBJ1-1; 8 bases map to TRBD1. This CDR3 is 13 amino acids long. Germline V gene data show CDR1 as MNHEY and CDR2 as SVGAGI. Trimming cost V 0 bases and J 8 bases; bases outside gene matches: 2. The CDR3 loop is CASSYSRTGEAFF. The DNA for the CDR3 is TGTGCCAGCAGTTACTCGAGGACAGGGGAAGCTTTCTTT.

The chain joins TRBV5-8 to TRBJ1-5; 8 nucleotides align to TRBD1. Germline V gene data show CDR1 as SGHTS and CDR2 as YDEGEE. V lost 6 bases to trimming and J lost 6 bases; unmatched junction nucleotides: 20. The CDR3 is 18 amino acids. Written as DNA, the CDR3 is TGTGCCAGCACCCCCAATATGCCGGGACAGGTTTTGAGTCAGCCCCAGCATTTT. Translation gives CASTPNMPGQVLSQPQHF.

This chain connects TRBV5-6 to TRBJ1-2; the match to TRBD1 covers 9 bases. The germline V gene has CDR1 SGHDT and CDR2 YYEEEE. The CDR3 has 15 residues. The J segment lost 2 bases and the V segment lost 4 bases, leaving 6 bases of the junction unmatched. In DNA, the CDR3 is TGTGCCAGCAGCCCTGGGACAGGGTCCAACTATGGCTACACCTTC. Protein sequence: CASSPGTGSNYGYTF. Based on the CDR3 plus reference TRBV5-6 and TRBJ1-2, the full variable domain is DAGVTQSPTHLIKTRGQQVTLRCSPKSGHDTVSWYQQALGQGPQFIFQYYEEEERQRGNFPDRFSGHQFPNYSSELNVNALLLGDSALYLCASSPGTGSNYGYTFGSGTRLTVV.

The chain links TRBV24-1 to TRBJ2-1; 7 bases align to TRBD1. The CDR3 contains 18 residues. CDR1 and CDR2 (germline): KGHDR, SFDVKD. Germline trimming cut 2 bases from V and 9 bases from J; bases unmatched to any gene: 18. The CDR3 DNA sequence: TGTGCCACCAGTGATTCCACACAAAGAGGGGGCCTACAGACTGAGCAGTTCTTC. Its translation: CATSDSTQRGGLQTEQFF.

The chain carries TRBV23-1 and TRBJ2-7, with 8 nucleotides matching TRBD1. TRBV23-1 is recorded as an ORF, its role being uncertain. The CDR3 totals 15 residues. The junction had 7 bases not matched to a gene; V was cut back by 3 bases and J by 3 bases. The CDR3 DNA sequence: TGCGCCAGCAGTCAGAGACAGGGGCCCTACTACGAGCAGTACGTC. Residues: CASSQRQGPYYEQYV.

The V gene is TRBV9, the J gene TRBJ2-1; D perhaps matches TRBD2 (6 bases). This CDR3 is 17 amino acids long. V dropped 3 bases and J dropped 8 bases, with 24 bases sitting between them. CDR1 SGDLS and CDR2 YYNGEE come from the germline V gene. CDR3 in DNA: TGTGCCAGCAGCGGTAGCCCGGGGGTAGGCAGTAACGATGAGCAGTTCTTC. Protein: CASSGSPGVGSNDEQFF.

V and J are TRBV27 and TRBJ1-1; the match to TRBD1 covers 7 bases. V trimming: 5 bases; J trimming: 0 bases; junction bases outside the gene matches: 6. This CDR3 region has 15 residues. CDR1 is MNHEY, CDR2 SMNVEV, per germline (reference sequence). CDR3 nucleotides: TGTGCCAGCAGTCCCAGCAGGGGGGTGAACACTGAAGCTTTCTTT. Translation: CASSPSRGVNTEAFF.

This sequence joins TRBV5-1 and TRBJ1-1; D is undetermined. V shed 4 bases and J shed 1 base, with 14 bases lying between them. There are 15 residues in the CDR3. Germline CDR1 reads SGHRS; CDR2 reads YFSETQ. CDR3 nucleotide sequence: TGCGCCAGCAGCCCGGGGTCAGGCAGGAACACTGAAGCTTTCTTT. Residues: CASSPGSGRNTEAFF.

The chain recombines TRBV11-2 with TRBJ1-3; the match to TRBD1 covers 7 bases. Germline CDR1 is SGHAT and CDR2 is FQNNGV. V shed 4 bases, J shed 2 bases, and the junction held 5 bases outside the gene matches. CDR3 length: 15 amino acids. The CDR3 DNA sequence: TGTGCCAGCAGCTCCCTTCAGGGGGCTGGAAACACCATATATTTT. The encoded protein is CASSSLQGAGNTIYF.

There are a few counts of this clone. The chain links TRBV10-3 to TRBJ1-3; weak D call: TRBD1 (5 bases). This CDR3 is built from 17 residues. The V and J ends lost 3 bases and 4 bases respectively, with 19 bases between them. Per germline, CDR1 ENHRY and CDR2 SYGVKD. As DNA, the CDR3 is TGTGCCATCAGTGACCCCTCCGCCGGGGGTGGCGGAAACACCATATATTTT. This gives the protein CAISDPSAGGGGNTIYF.

The chain employs TRBV24-1 and TRBJ2-6; D gene unclear. Trimming removed 1 base from V and 1 base from J, with 7 bases in between. Germline CDR1 is KGHDR and CDR2 is SFDVKD. This CDR3 comprises 16 residues. The CDR3 DNA follows: TGTGCCACCAGTGATTTCGGTCTATCTGGGGCCAACGTCCTGACTTTC. Its translation is CATSDFGLSGANVLTF.